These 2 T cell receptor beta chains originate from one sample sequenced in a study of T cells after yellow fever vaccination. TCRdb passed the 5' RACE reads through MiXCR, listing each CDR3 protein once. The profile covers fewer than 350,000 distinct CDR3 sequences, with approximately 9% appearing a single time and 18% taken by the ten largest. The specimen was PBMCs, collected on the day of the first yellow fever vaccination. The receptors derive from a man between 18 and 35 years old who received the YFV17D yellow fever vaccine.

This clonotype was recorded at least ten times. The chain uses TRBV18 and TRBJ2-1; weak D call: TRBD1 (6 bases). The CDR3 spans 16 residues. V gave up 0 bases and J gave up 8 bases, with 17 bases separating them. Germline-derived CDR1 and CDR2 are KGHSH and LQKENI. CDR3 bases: TGTGCCAGCTCACCACCTTCCGGCATGAGGGGGTATGAGCAGTTCTTC. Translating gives CASSPPSGMRGYEQFF.

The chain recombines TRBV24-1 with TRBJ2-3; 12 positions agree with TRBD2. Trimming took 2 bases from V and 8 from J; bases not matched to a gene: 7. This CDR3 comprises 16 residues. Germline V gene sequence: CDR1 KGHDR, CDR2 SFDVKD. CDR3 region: CATSDSASGGEITQYF. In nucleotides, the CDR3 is TGTGCCACCAGTGATTCGGCTAGCGGGGGGGAGATTACGCAGTATTTT.